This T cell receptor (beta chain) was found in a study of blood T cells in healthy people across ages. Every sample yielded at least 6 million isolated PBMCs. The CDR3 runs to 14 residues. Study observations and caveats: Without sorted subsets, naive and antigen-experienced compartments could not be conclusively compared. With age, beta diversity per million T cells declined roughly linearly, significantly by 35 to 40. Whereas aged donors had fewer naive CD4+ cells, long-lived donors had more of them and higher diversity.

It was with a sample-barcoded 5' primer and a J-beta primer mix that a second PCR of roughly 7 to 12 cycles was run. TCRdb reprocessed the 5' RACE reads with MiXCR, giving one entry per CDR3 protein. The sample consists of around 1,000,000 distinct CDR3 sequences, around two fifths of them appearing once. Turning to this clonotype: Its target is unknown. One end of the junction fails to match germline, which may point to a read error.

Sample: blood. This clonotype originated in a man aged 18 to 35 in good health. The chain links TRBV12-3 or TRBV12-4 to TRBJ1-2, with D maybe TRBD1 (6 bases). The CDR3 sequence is CASSIYRVADGCTF. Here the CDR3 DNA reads TGTGCCAGCAGTATCTACAGGGTTGCGGATGGCTGCACCTTC.